The text below deals with one TCR beta chain. Its antigen is still unknown. Trimming took off 4 bases at V and 6 bases at J, with 11 bases between the two ends. Per germline, CDR1 DFQATT and CDR2 SNEGSKA (reference sequence). This CDR3 has 12 residues. This specimen comes from a study of blood T cells in healthy people across ages. Whole-study results and caveats: Age showed a roughly linear inverse relationship with TCR beta diversity per million T cells.

The extraction recovered at least 6 micrograms of total RNA per sample. Through a sample-barcoded 5' primer and a J-beta primer mix, a second PCR was run for roughly 7 to 11 cycles. In TCRdb, the 5' RACE reads were re-called with MiXCR into one record per CDR3 protein. The table lists around 1.1 million distinct CDR3 sequences, 30% to 40% of them singletons, with 10% to 15% in the top ten. The sequence was obtained from a man between 18 and 35 years old in good health. Sequenced input: blood. The rearrangement joins TRBV20-1 to TRBJ2-3; tentative D call: TRBD1 (6 bases). The CDR3 DNA is TGCAGTGCTAAACATAGGGGGGATACGCAGTATTTT. Amino acids: CSAKHRGDTQYF.